Listed here is a single T cell receptor (beta chain). A second PCR of about 7 to 12 cycles used a sample-barcoded 5' primer and a J-beta primer mix. Each CDR3 protein is one row after TCRdb ran MiXCR on the 5' RACE reads. The sample lists some 750,000 distinct CDR3 sequences, 22% occurring once. This record belongs to a study of blood T cells in healthy people across ages. This CDR3 has 15 amino acids. V shed 5 bases and J shed 4 bases, with 17 bases lying between them. This receptor was identified in a man between 65 and 85 years old in good health. This rearrangement joins TRBV12-3 or TRBV12-4 to TRBJ1-2; D might be TRBD1 (5 bases). The specimen sequenced was blood. As DNA, the CDR3 is TGTGCCAGCAGTCCCCACACGGGCGGGGGCTATGGCTACACCTTC. Translated, it gives CASSPHTGGGYGYTF.